This TCR beta chain came from a study of spatial heterogeneity in lung cancer. TCRdb re-called the 5' RACE reads with MiXCR, one entry per CDR3 protein. The table records over 35,000 distinct CDR3 sequences, 10% of them present only once. Specified time point: blood at routine non-recurrence follow-up after resection. At least ten counts were recorded for this clonotype. V was pared by 4 bases and J by 0 bases, with 10 bases between. In germline, CDR1 is MNHEY, CDR2 SVGEGT. The CDR3 is made up of 15 amino acids. This receptor was obtained from a female donor with early-stage non-small cell lung cancer. The input for sequencing was PBMCs, taken at follow-up. The V call is TRBV6-2 or TRBV6-3, the J call TRBJ2-4, with D unclear. CDR3 loop: CASSWASIAKNIQYF. In DNA form, the CDR3 reads TGTGCCAGCAGTTGGGCAAGCATAGCCAAAAACATTCAGTACTTC.